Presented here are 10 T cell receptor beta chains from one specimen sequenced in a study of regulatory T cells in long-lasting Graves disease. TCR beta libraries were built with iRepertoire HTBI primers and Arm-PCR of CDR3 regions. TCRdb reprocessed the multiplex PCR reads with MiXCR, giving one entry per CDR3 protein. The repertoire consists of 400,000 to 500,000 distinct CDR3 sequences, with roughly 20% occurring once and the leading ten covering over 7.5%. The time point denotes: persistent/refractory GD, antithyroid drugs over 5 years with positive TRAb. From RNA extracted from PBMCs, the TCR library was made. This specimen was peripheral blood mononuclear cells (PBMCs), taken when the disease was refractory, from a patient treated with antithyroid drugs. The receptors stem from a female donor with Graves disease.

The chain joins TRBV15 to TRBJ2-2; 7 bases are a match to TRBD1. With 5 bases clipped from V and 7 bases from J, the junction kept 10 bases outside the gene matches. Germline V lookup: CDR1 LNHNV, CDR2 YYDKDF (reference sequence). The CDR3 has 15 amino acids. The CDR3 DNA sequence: TGTGCCACCAGCCGTTCGGACAGGCTAGTCGGGGAGCTGTTTTTT. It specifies CATSRSDRLVGELFF.

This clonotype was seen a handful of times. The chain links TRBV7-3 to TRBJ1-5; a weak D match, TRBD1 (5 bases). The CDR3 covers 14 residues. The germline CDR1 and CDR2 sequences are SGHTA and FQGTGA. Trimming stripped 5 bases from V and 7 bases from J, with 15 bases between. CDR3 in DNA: TGTGCCAGCAGCCTGGCTCCGGGGGTGCAGCCCCAGCATTTT. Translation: CASSLAPGVQPQHF.

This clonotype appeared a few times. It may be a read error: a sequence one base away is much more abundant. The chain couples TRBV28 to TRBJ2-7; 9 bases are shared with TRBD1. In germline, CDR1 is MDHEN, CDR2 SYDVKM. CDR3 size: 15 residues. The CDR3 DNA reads TGTGCCAGCAGTTTTATAGGGACAGGGTTGAACGAGCGGTACTTC. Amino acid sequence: CASSFIGTGLNERYF.

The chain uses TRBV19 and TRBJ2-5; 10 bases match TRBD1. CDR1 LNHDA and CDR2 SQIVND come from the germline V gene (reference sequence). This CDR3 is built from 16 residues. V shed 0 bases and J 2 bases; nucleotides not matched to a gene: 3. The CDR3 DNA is TGTGCCAGTAGTATAGACCGGGACAGGGGACAAGAGACCCAGTACTTC. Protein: CASSIDRDRGQETQYF.

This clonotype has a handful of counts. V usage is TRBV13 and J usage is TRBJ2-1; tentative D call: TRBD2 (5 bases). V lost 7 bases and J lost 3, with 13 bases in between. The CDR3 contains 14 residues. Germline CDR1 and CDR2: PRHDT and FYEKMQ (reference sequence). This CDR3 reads CASKLGSGYNEQFF. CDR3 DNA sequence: TGTGCCAGCAAGCTCGGAAGCGGCTACAATGAGCAGTTCTTC.

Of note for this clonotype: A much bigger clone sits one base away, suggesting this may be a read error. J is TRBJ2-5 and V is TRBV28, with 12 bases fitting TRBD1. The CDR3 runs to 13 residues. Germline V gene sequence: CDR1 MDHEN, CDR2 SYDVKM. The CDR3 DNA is TGTGCCAACAGTGGGACAGGGGGCTTTACCCAGTACTTC. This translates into CANSGTGGFTQYF.

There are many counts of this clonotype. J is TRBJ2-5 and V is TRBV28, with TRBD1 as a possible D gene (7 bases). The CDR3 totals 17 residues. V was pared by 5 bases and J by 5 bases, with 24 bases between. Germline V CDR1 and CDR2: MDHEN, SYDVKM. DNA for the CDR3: TGTGCCAGCAGTGAGAGCCCACCCTGGGCAGGGGGGGAGACCCAGTACTTC. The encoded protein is CASSESPPWAGGETQYF.

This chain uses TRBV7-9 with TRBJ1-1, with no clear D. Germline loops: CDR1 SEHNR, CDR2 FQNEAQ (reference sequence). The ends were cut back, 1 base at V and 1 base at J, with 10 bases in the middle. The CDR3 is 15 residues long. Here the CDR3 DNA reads TGTGCCAGCAGCTTAGGGGCCGCGGGGAACACTGAAGCTTTCTTT. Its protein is CASSLGAAGNTEAFF. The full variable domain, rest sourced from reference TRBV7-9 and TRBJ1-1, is DTGVSQNPRHKITKRGQNVTFRCDPISEHNRLYWYRQTLGQGPEFLTYFQNEAQLEKSRLLSDRFSAERPKGSFSTLEIQRTEQGDSAMYLCASSLGAAGNTEAFFGQGTRLTVV.

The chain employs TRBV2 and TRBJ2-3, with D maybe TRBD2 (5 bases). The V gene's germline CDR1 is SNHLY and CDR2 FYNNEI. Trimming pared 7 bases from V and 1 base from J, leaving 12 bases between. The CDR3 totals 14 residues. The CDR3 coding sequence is TGTGCCAGCACGGAAGCGGCCCGCACAGATACGCAGTATTTT. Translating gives CASTEAARTDTQYF.

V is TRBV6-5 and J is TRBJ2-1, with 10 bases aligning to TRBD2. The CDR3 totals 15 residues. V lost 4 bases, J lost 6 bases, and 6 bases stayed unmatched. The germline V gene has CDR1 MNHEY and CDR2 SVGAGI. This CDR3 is CASSFTGTSVNEQFF. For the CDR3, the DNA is TGTGCCAGCAGTTTCACCGGGACTAGCGTCAATGAGCAGTTCTTC.